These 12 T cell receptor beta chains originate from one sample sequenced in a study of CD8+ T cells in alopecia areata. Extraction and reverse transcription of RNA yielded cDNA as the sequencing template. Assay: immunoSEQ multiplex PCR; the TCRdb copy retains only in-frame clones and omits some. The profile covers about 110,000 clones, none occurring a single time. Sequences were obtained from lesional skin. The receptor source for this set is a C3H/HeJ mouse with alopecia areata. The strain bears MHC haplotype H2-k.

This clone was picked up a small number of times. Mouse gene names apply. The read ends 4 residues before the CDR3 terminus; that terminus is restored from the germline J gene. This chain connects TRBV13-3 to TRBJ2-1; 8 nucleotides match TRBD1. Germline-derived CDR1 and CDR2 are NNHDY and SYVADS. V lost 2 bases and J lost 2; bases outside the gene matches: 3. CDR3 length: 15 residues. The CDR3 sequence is CASSDTGGDYAEQFF. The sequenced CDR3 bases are TGTGCCAGCAGTGACACAGGGGGAGACTATGCT.

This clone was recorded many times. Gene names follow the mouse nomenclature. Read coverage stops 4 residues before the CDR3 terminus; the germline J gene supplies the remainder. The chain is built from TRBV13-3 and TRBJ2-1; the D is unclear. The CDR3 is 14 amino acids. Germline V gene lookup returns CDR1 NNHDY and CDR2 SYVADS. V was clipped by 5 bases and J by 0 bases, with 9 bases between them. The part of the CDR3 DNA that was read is TGTGCCAGCAGCCCTCAGGTTAACTATGCT. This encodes CASSPQVNYA. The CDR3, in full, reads CASSPQVNYAEQFF.

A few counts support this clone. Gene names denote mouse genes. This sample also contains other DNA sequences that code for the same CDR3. CDR3 sequence: CASSAGTGGNQDTQYF. CDR3 DNA (partial): TGTGCCAGCAGCGCCGGGACTGGGGGGAACCAAGAC. This rearrangement joins TRBV13-3 to TRBJ2-5; 12 nucleotides align to TRBD2. The read ends 4 residues shy of where the CDR3 ends; the end is completed using the germline J gene. The germline V gene encodes CDR1 NNHDY and CDR2 SYVADS. This CDR3 is 16 amino acids long. V shed 5 bases, J shed 0 bases, and the junction held 4 bases outside the gene matches.

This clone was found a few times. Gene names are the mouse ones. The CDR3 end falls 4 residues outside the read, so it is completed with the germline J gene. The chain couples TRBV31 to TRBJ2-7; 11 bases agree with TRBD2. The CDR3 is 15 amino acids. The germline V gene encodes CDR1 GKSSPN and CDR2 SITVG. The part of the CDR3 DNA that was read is TGTGCCTGGAGTCCGGACTGGGGGGTCCTGAAT. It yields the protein CAWSPDWGVLN. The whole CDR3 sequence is CAWSPDWGVLNEQYF. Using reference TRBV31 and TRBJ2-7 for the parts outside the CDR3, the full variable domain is AQTIHQWPVAEIKAVGSPLSLGCTIKGKSSPNLYWYWQATGGTLQQLFYSITVGQVESVVQLNLSASRPKDDQFILSTEKLLLSHSGFYLCAWSPDWGVLNEQYFGPGTRLTVL.

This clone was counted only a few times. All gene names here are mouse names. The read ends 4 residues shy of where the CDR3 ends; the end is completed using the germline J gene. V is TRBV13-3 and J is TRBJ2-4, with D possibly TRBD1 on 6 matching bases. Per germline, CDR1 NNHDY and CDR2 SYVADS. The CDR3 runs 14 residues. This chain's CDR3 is CASSDVGTKNTLYF. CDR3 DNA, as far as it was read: TGTGCCAGCAGTGATGTGGGGACAAAAAAC.

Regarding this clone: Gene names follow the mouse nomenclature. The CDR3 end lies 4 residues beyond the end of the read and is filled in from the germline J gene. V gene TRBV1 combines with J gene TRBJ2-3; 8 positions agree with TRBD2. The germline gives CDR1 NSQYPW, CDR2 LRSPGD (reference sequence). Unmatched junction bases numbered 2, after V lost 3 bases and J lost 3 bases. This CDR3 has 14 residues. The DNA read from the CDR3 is TGCACCTGCAGTGCGAGGGACTGGGCAGAA. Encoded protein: CTCSARDWAE. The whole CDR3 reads CTCSARDWAETLYF.

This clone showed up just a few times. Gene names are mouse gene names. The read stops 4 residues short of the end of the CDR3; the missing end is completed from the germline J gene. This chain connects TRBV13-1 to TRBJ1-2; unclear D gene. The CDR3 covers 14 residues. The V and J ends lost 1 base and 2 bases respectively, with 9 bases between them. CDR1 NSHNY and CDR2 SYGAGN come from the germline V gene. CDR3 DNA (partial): TGTGCCAGCAGTGATCAGAATCTTAACTCC. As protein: CASSDQNLNS. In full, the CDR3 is CASSDQNLNSDYTF.

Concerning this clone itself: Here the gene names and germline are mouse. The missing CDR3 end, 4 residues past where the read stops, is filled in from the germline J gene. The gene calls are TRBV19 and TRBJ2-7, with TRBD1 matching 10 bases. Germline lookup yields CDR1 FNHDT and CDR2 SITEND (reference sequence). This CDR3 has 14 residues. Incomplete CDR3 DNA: TGTGCCAGCAGTATCCCGACAGGGGGCGAT. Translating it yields CASSIPTGGD. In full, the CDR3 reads CASSIPTGGDEQYF. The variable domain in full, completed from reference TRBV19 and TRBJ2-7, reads GGIITQTPKFLIGQEGQKLTLKCQQNFNHDTMYWYRQDSGKGLRLIYYSITENDLQKGDLSEGYDASREKKSSFSLTVTSAQKNEMAVFLCASSIPTGGDEQYFGPGTRLTVL.

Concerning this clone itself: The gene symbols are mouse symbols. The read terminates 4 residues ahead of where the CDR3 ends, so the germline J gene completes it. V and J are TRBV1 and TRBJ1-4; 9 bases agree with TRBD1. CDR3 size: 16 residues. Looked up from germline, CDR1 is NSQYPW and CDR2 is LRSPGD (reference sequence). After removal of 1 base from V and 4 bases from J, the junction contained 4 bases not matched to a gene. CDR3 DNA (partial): TGCACCTGCAGTGCAGGGGGACAGGGAGGCAACGAA. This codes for CTCSAGGQGGNE. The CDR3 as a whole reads CTCSAGGQGGNERLFF.

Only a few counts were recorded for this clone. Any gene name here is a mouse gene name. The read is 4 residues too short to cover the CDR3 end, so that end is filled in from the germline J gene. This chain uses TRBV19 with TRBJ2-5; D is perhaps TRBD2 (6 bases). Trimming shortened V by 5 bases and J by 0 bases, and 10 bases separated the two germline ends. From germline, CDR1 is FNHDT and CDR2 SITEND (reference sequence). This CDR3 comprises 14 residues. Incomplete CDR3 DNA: TGTGCCAGCAGGATCTGGGGTAACCAAGAC. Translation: CASRIWGNQD. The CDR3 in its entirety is CASRIWGNQDTQYF.

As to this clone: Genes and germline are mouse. The CDR3 region is CASSEGQGLQNTLYF. The part of the CDR3 DNA that was read is TGTGCCAGCAGTGAGGGACAGGGACTCCAAAAC. The chain uses TRBV13-3 and TRBJ2-4; TRBD1 matches 9 bases. The CDR3 end is not reached by the read, which stops 4 residues before it; the germline J gene fills it in. The junction had 4 bases not matched to a gene; V was cut back by 2 bases and J by 3 bases. This CDR3 has 15 residues. Germline V gene lookup returns CDR1 NNHDY and CDR2 SYVADS. Full variable domain (missing parts from reference TRBV13-3 and TRBJ2-4): EAAVTQSPRSKVAVTGGKVTLSCHQTNNHDYMYWYRQDTGHGLRLIHYSYVADSTEKGDIPDGYKASRPSQENFSLILELASLSQTAVYFCASSEGQGLQNTLYFGAGTRLSVL.

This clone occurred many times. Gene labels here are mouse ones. The CDR3: CASSDARLGGDTQYF. The sequenced CDR3 bases are TGTGCCAGCAGTGATGCCCGACTGGGGGGAGAC. V and J are TRBV13-3 and TRBJ2-5, with TRBD2 matching over 10 bases. The read falls 4 residues short of the CDR3 end, and the missing part is taken from the germline J gene. The CDR3 totals 15 residues. From germline, CDR1 is NNHDY and CDR2 SYVADS.